These 30 T cell receptor beta chains came from one sample sequenced in a study of T cells after posttransplantation cyclophosphamide. Assay: immunoSEQ multiplex PCR; the TCRdb copy retains only in-frame clones and omits some. Seen here are about 3,700 clones, 70% to 75% observed once, and the top ten hold 50% to 65%. Controls had myeloablative marrow grafts with methotrexate and calcineurin inhibitor, sampled at 1 year. Specimen: PBMCs, collected after allogeneic stem cell transplant with calcineurin inhibitor and methotrexate. Receptors originate from a female patient aged 50-59 years who received an allogeneic stem cell transplant from an unrelated donor, was CMV-positive, and had acute and chronic GVHD. The graft donor may be the source of some T cells.

This chain connects TRBV11-2 to TRBJ1-1; a weak D match, TRBD1 (5 bases). V dropped 3 bases and J dropped 4 bases, with 9 bases sitting between them. The CDR3 covers 13 residues. Germline assignment: CDR1 SGHAT and CDR2 FQNNGV. The CDR3 reads CASSLGLRTEAFF. The CDR3 coding sequence is TGTGCCAGCAGCTTGGGACTCCGCACTGAAGCTTTCTTT.

Points on this clone: The likely explanation is a read error, given a far larger clone one base away. The CDR3 here is CASSPRDRGQKTQYF. The CDR3 nucleotides read TGTGCCAGCAGCCCCCGGGACAGGGGGCAGAAGACCCAGTACTTC. The rearrangement links TRBV7-2 to TRBJ2-5, with TRBD1 identical over 12 bases. The J segment lost 6 bases and the V segment lost 5 bases, leaving 7 bases of the junction unmatched. This CDR3 region has 15 residues. Germline V lookup: CDR1 SGHTA, CDR2 FQGNSA.

The chain has TRBV6-5 and TRBJ1-5; a possible D gene is TRBD1 (5 bases). CDR3 length: 16 amino acids. CDR1 and CDR2 from the germline V gene are MNHEY and SVGAGI. The germline V and J ends were trimmed by 1 base and 10 bases, with 20 bases remaining between them. The CDR3: CASSYCLEIRAQPQHF. CDR3 sequence (DNA): TGTGCCAGCAGTTACTGCCTGGAGATCAGGGCTCAACCCCAGCATTTT.

The chain joins TRBV7-8 to TRBJ1-6; 7 positions match TRBD1. The CDR3 spans 14 residues. V shed 5 bases, J shed 6 bases, and the junction held 4 bases outside the gene matches. Germline assignment: CDR1 SGHVS and CDR2 FQNEAQ. The CDR3 bases are TGTGCCAGCAGCAGCCGGGACAGTAATTCACCCCTCCACTTT. Its protein product is CASSSRDSNSPLHF.

CDR3 nucleotide sequence: TGTGCCAGCAGTATAAGGGGGGGCTACGAGCAGTACTTC. Its protein product is CASSIRGGYEQYF. The V and J genes are TRBV6-6 and TRBJ2-7; TRBD2 is a possible D gene (7 bases). The V gene lost 5 bases and the J gene lost 3 bases, with 11 bases spanning the gap. Germline CDR1 and CDR2: MNHNY and SVGAGI (reference sequence). The CDR3 is 13 residues long.

The V call is TRBV30, the J call TRBJ1-5; TRBD1 matches 7 bases. V dropped 3 bases and J dropped 3; count of bases not matched to a gene: 5. CDR1 is GTSNPN and CDR2 is SVGIG in the germline V gene (reference sequence). The CDR3 contains 14 residues. CDR3: CAWRTGNTNQPQHF. The CDR3 region has the DNA TGTGCCTGGAGGACAGGGAATACCAATCAGCCCCAGCATTTT.

The CDR3, as DNA: TGTGCCACCAGCAGACTACGACAGGGTTGGACTGAAGCTTTCTTT. It specifies CATSRLRQGWTEAFF. The V and J genes are TRBV15 and TRBJ1-1, with 7 bases aligning to TRBD1. V dropped 2 bases and J dropped 5; count of bases not matched to a gene: 8. The CDR3 spans 15 residues. CDR1 LNHNV and CDR2 YYDKDF come from the germline V gene (reference sequence).

The chain links TRBV11-2 to TRBJ1-1; 9 bases fit TRBD1. V lost 2 bases and J lost 5; bases outside the gene matches: 3. The CDR3 is made up of 14 amino acids. Germline CDR1 SGHAT, CDR2 FQNNGV. Here the CDR3 reads CASSLRTGETEAFF. As DNA, the CDR3 is TGTGCCAGCAGCTTAAGGACAGGGGAAACTGAAGCTTTCTTT.

The rearrangement joins TRBV5-1 to TRBJ2-1; D possibly corresponds to TRBD2 (5 bases). Between the trimmed V and J ends, which lost 4 bases and 0 bases, there was a span of 11 bases. The germline V gene encodes CDR1 SGHRS and CDR2 YFSETQ. This CDR3 region has 15 residues. DNA of the CDR3: TGCGCCAGCAGCGGCCGGGATAACTCCTACAATGAGCAGTTCTTC. Translating gives CASSGRDNSYNEQFF.

The chain is built from TRBV11-2 and TRBJ1-1; D not certain. The V end lost 4 bases, the J end lost 0 bases, and 6 bases lay between the germline ends. This CDR3 is 13 amino acids long. The germline V gene has CDR1 SGHAT and CDR2 FQNNGV. This CDR3 is CASSWRVNTEAFF. Here the CDR3 DNA reads TGTGCCAGCAGCTGGCGGGTGAACACTGAAGCTTTCTTT.

This chain links TRBV12-5 with TRBJ2-3; 8 positions agree with TRBD2. This CDR3 comprises 15 residues. Germline V gene data show CDR1 as LGHNT and CDR2 as FRNRAP. After removal of 8 bases from V and 5 bases from J, the junction contained 12 bases not matched to a gene. CDR3 nucleotides: TGTGCTAGTAAGAATACGGCGGGGGGCCTAGATACGCAGTATTTT. Residues: CASKNTAGGLDTQYF.

CDR3 DNA: TGTGCCAGCAGCTCGGACATGGGGACTGAAGCTTTCTTT. This translates into CASSSDMGTEAFF. The V call is TRBV11-3, the J call TRBJ1-1; D possibly corresponds to TRBD1 (5 bases). CDR1 is SGHNT, CDR2 YENEEA, per germline. This CDR3 spans 13 amino acids. V shed 4 bases and J shed 5 bases, with 11 bases lying between them. Using reference TRBV11-3 and TRBJ1-1 for the parts outside the CDR3, the full variable domain is EAGVVQSPRYKIIEKKQPVAFWCNPISGHNTLYWYLQNLGQGPELLIRYENEEAVDDSQLPKDRFSAERLKGVDSTLKIQPAELGDSAVYLCASSSDMGTEAFFGQGTRLTVV.

This chain links TRBV23-1 with TRBJ1-2; D is possibly TRBD1 (6 bases). TRBV23-1 is flagged as an ORF with uncertain function. The germline V and J ends were trimmed by 3 bases and 5 bases, with 13 bases remaining between them. The CDR3 has 14 amino acids. This chain's CDR3 is CASSHLGQPYGYTF. The CDR3 coding sequence is TGCGCCAGCAGTCATCTCGGACAGCCTTATGGCTACACCTTC.

This chain uses TRBV7-9 with TRBJ1-2; 7 nucleotides align to TRBD1. Germline lookup yields CDR1 SEHNR and CDR2 FQNEAQ (reference sequence). The CDR3 has 14 amino acids. The trim removed 5 bases at V and 6 bases at J, leaving 9 bases unmatched. DNA for the CDR3: TGTGCCAGCAGCAGGCGGCAGGGGGAGGATGGCTACACCTTC. This encodes CASSRRQGEDGYTF.

The gene calls are TRBV5-4 and TRBJ1-1, with D possibly matching TRBD1 (6 bases). Germline CDR1 reads SGHNT; CDR2 reads YYREEE (reference sequence). The CDR3 loop spans 17 amino acids. V was shortened by 0 bases and J by 0 bases, with 15 bases between the two germline ends. This CDR3 reads CASSLAAGQLVNTEAFF. For the CDR3, the DNA is TGTGCCAGCAGCTTGGCCGCAGGACAGCTAGTGAACACTGAAGCTTTCTTT.

The chain uses TRBV7-9 and TRBJ1-2; D is uncertain. The length of the CDR3 is 14 residues. CDR1 is SEHNR and CDR2 is FQNEAQ in the germline V gene (reference sequence). Between the trimmed V and J ends, which lost 5 bases and 5 bases, there was a span of 15 bases. CDR3 sequence reads: CASSPLLESYGYTF. The CDR3 DNA reads as TGTGCCAGCAGCCCCTTACTGGAGAGTTATGGCTACACCTTC.

The CDR3 here is CSVVGPSGSTDTQYF. DNA for the CDR3: TGCAGCGTCGTTGGACCTAGCGGGAGCACAGATACGCAGTATTTT. The genes are TRBV29-1 and TRBJ2-3; 8 bases are a match to TRBD2. There are 15 residues in the CDR3. V lost 6 bases and J lost 0; bases outside the gene matches: 8. CDR1 is SQVTM and CDR2 is ANQGSEA in the germline V gene.

The J gene is TRBJ1-3, the V gene TRBV7-9; unclear D gene. Germline V gene data show CDR1 as SEHNR and CDR2 as FQNEAQ (reference sequence). V lost 5 bases and J lost 2, with 19 bases in between. This CDR3 has 17 amino acids. CDR3 region: CASSRPSSQRTGNTIYF. CDR3 DNA sequence: TGTGCCAGCAGCCGACCGTCATCACAGAGAACTGGAAACACCATATATTTT.

The V call is TRBV9, the J call TRBJ2-1, with no clear D. The length of the CDR3 is 14 residues. Germline CDR1 SGDLS, CDR2 YYNGEE. Trimming left V 0 bases short and J 10 bases short, with 14 bases between. Here the CDR3 reads CASSVVGKVSEQFF. CDR3 DNA sequence: TGTGCCAGCAGCGTAGTGGGTAAGGTTAGCGAGCAGTTCTTC. Full variable domain (remainder filled in from reference TRBV9 and TRBJ2-1): DSGVTQTPKHLITATGQRVTLRCSPRSGDLSVYWYQQSLDQGLQFLIQYYNGEERAKGNILERFSAQQFPDLHSELNLSSLELGDSALYFCASSVVGKVSEQFFGPGTRLTVL.

This chain joins TRBV18 and TRBJ2-7; 10 nucleotides align to TRBD1. CDR3 size: 16 residues. Germline CDR1 is KGHSH and CDR2 is LQKENI. Unmatched junction bases numbered 11, after V lost 5 bases and J lost 4 bases. CDR3 DNA sequence: TGTGCCAGCTCATCACTATCCGGGACAGGGGTTTACGAGCAGTACTTC. As protein: CASSSLSGTGVYEQYF.

The chain carries TRBV7-2 and TRBJ1-5; TRBD1 aligns across 11 bases. This CDR3 contains 19 residues. The ends lost 5 bases at V and 4 bases at J; junction bases unmatched: 16. From germline, CDR1 is SGHTA and CDR2 FQGNSA. CDR3 bases: TGTGCCAGCAGCCACGACCGGGACAGGGGGAGAAGGAGTAATCAGCCCCAGCATTTT. Its protein is CASSHDRDRGRRSNQPQHF.

The rearrangement uses TRBV7-9 and TRBJ2-1; 10 nucleotides agree with TRBD1. This CDR3 is built from 14 residues. The germline V gene encodes CDR1 SEHNR and CDR2 FQNEAQ (reference sequence). With V trimmed by 5 bases and J by 4 bases, 2 bases remained unmatched. This chain's CDR3 is CASSRDRGYNEQFF. In DNA form, the CDR3 reads TGTGCCAGCAGCCGGGACAGGGGTTACAATGAGCAGTTCTTC.

This chain links TRBV29-1 with TRBJ1-2, with TRBD1 matching 7 bases. Germline CDR1 reads SQVTM; CDR2 reads ANQGSEA. J was trimmed by 7 bases and V by 5 bases; bases with no gene match: 16. This CDR3 is built from 15 residues. In DNA, the CDR3 is TGCAGCGTTCCTGCCTACGGGACAGATAACCGTGGCTACACCTTC. Amino acids: CSVPAYGTDNRGYTF.

The gene calls are TRBV9 and TRBJ2-7; D perhaps matches TRBD2 (6 bases). CDR1 and CDR2 (germline): SGDLS, YYNGEE. Trimming removed 0 bases from V and 5 bases from J, with 12 bases in between. The CDR3 is 14 amino acids. This CDR3 reads CASSVVPGVHEQYF. CDR3 bases: TGTGCCAGCAGCGTAGTCCCGGGGGTCCACGAGCAGTACTTC.

The chain couples TRBV5-1 to TRBJ2-7; TRBD1 aligns across 7 bases. The CDR3 totals 13 residues. From germline, CDR1 is SGHRS and CDR2 YFSETQ. V lost 4 bases to trimming and J lost 3 bases; unmatched junction nucleotides: 4. The CDR3 reads CASSPRTGYEQYF. CDR3 DNA: TGCGCCAGCAGCCCAAGGACAGGCTACGAGCAGTACTTC.

This chain uses TRBV18 with TRBJ2-5; a weak D match, TRBD1 (6 bases). Germline V lookup: CDR1 KGHSH, CDR2 LQKENI. CDR3 length: 13 amino acids. V lost 3 bases and J lost 3, with 8 bases in between. The CDR3 DNA reads as TGTGCCAGCTCACCGGACAGTAAAGAGACCCAGTACTTC. Residues: CASSPDSKETQYF.

The chain carries TRBV4-2 and TRBJ2-5; D might be TRBD2 (6 bases). Germline V gene sequence: CDR1 LGHNA, CDR2 YNFKEQ. The length of the CDR3 is 15 residues. Trimming took off 0 bases at V and 5 bases at J, with 13 bases between the two ends. CDR3 amino acids: CASSQELVGGETQYF. CDR3 nucleotides: TGTGCCAGCAGCCAAGAACTAGTCGGAGGGGAGACCCAGTACTTC.

V is TRBV6-5 and J is TRBJ1-2, with D possibly matching TRBD1 (6 bases). From germline, CDR1 is MNHEY and CDR2 SVGAGI. This CDR3 spans 13 amino acids. The V and J ends lost 6 bases and 8 bases respectively, with 16 bases between them. The CDR3 bases are TGTGCCAGCAGACCAGGACAGTCTCGAGGCTACACCTTC. Its protein product is CASRPGQSRGYTF.

The chain employs TRBV4-2 and TRBJ1-1, with 7 bases lining up with TRBD1. V shed 6 bases, J shed 4 bases, and the junction held 5 bases outside the gene matches. This CDR3 region has 13 residues. Germline V gene sequence: CDR1 LGHNA, CDR2 YNFKEQ. The CDR3 DNA is TGTGCCAGCAGGTTACAGGGGTCCACTGAAGCTTTCTTT. Translated: CASRLQGSTEAFF.

DNA for the CDR3: TGTGCCAGCAGCTTAGTCCTAAGCACAGGGGGCTCGATGGGCTACACCTTC. Translated, it gives CASSLVLSTGGSMGYTF. The V gene is TRBV7-2, the J gene TRBJ1-2; TRBD1 aligns across 9 bases. Germline loops: CDR1 SGHTA, CDR2 FQGNSA. The length of the CDR3 is 17 residues. The V gene end was trimmed by 1 base and the J gene end by 8 bases; junction bases not matched to a gene: 14.